Below, 27 T cell receptor beta chains from the same sample are listed, as sequenced in a study of T-cell memory formation after mild COVID-19. MiXCR was run by TCRdb on the 5' RACE reads, yielding one entry per CDR3 protein. Among a few hundred thousand distinct CDR3 sequences, over 15% were seen once, and the ten largest hold approximately 22%. Sequences were obtained from PBMCs or a T cell subset sorted from them (not recorded which). Source of these receptors: a man in his late teens or twenties who had mild COVID-19 (a few samples of this study predate the infection). Cell type and time point are not known.

This clonotype was observed at least ten times. The chain uses TRBV12-3 or TRBV12-4 and TRBJ2-5; 11 positions match TRBD2. After removal of 6 bases from V and 5 bases from J, the junction contained 11 bases not matched to a gene. The CDR3 is 16 amino acids. The CDR3 reads CASRGETSGVSETQYF. The CDR3 bases are TGTGCCAGCAGGGGTGAGACTAGCGGGGTATCGGAGACCCAGTACTTC.

This clonotype appeared a few times. This chain uses TRBV10-3 with TRBJ2-3; the D gene is possibly TRBD1 (6 bases). The CDR3 runs to 12 residues. Germline CDR1 ENHRY, CDR2 SYGVKD. The V gene lost 6 bases and the J gene lost 5 bases, with 9 bases spanning the gap. CDR3 loop: CAISGQRDTQYF. CDR3 nucleotide sequence: TGTGCCATCAGCGGACAGAGAGATACGCAGTATTTT.

This clonotype was seen repeatedly, ten times or more. The genes are TRBV7-9 and TRBJ2-5, with D possibly TRBD2 on 7 matching bases. Trimming left V 8 bases short and J 2 bases short, with 12 bases between. The CDR3 is made up of 13 amino acids. Germline V gives CDR1 SEHNR, CDR2 FQNEAQ (reference sequence). The CDR3 is CASEGGGQETQYF. CDR3 bases: TGTGCCAGCGAAGGGGGGGGTCAAGAGACCCAGTACTTC.

The chain uses TRBV24-1 and TRBJ2-1; D is possibly TRBD2 (6 bases). With 4 bases removed from V and 5 bases from J, the gap between germline ends came to 17 bases. This CDR3 has 16 residues. The V gene's germline CDR1 is KGHDR and CDR2 SFDVKD. The CDR3 loop is CATSDRDSYTDNEQFF. CDR3 nucleotides: TGTGCCACCAGTGACCGGGACTCATACACGGACAATGAGCAGTTCTTC.

Only a few counts were recorded for this clonotype. The chain recombines TRBV18 with TRBJ2-7; D might be TRBD1 or TRBD2, each matching 5 bases. Germline V gives CDR1 KGHSH, CDR2 LQKENI. The CDR3 consists of 14 residues. Trimming took 3 bases from V and 7 from J, leaving 16 bases between them. The CDR3 region has the DNA TGTGCCAGCTCACCGGGACGGCGTACTTGGGAGCAGTACGTC. The encoded protein is CASSPGRRTWEQYV.

The chain combines TRBV7-2 with TRBJ2-7; tentative D call: TRBD1 (5 bases). Per the germline V gene, CDR1 is SGHTA and CDR2 is FQGNSA. The CDR3 covers 13 residues. Trimming took off 5 bases at V and 4 bases at J, with 12 bases between the two ends. The DNA for the CDR3 is TGTGCCAGCAGCCCCCAGGGTCGGTACGAGCAGTACGTC. The encoded protein is CASSPQGRYEQYV.

This clonotype has just a few counts. The CDR3 is CASSLLVVGELFF. CDR3 in DNA: TGTGCCAGCAGCTTATTAGTTGTCGGGGAGCTGTTTTTT. V usage is TRBV7-9 and J usage is TRBJ2-2, with no clear D. Germline V gene lookup returns CDR1 SEHNR and CDR2 FQNEAQ (reference sequence). Trimming removed 2 bases from V and 7 bases from J, with 8 bases in between. This CDR3 contains 13 residues. Based on the CDR3 plus reference TRBV7-9 and TRBJ2-2, the full variable domain is DTGVSQNPRHKITKRGQNVTFRCDPISEHNRLYWYRQTLGQGPEFLTYFQNEAQLEKSRLLSDRFSAERPKGSFSTLEIQRTEQGDSAMYLCASSLLVVGELFFGEGSRLTVL.

V usage is TRBV18 and J usage is TRBJ1-6; tentatively, D is TRBD1 (6 bases). Germline CDR1 reads KGHSH; CDR2 reads LQKENI. The ends were cut back, 5 bases at V and 10 bases at J, with 15 bases in the middle. The CDR3 runs to 14 residues. DNA for the CDR3: TGTGCCAGCTCAAGGGGGAGCGCCGAATCACCCCTCCACTTT. Protein product: CASSRGSAESPLHF.

V is TRBV6-8 and J is TRBJ2-3; TRBD1 is a possible D gene (5 bases). V was clipped by 2 bases and J by 2 bases, with 17 bases between them. The V gene's germline CDR1 is MNHGY and CDR2 SAAAGT. The CDR3 consists of 17 residues. CDR3 DNA sequence: TGTGCCAGCAGTTACGCACCAGACAGCAAAAACACAGATACGCAGTATTTT. It yields the protein CASSYAPDSKNTDTQYF.

In its sample, this clonotype was seen a few times. The chain combines TRBV2 with TRBJ2-1; 7 nucleotides match TRBD2. V shed 5 bases, J shed 5 bases, and the junction held 3 bases outside the gene matches. There are 13 residues in the CDR3. The germline V gene encodes CDR1 SNHLY and CDR2 FYNNEI. The DNA for the CDR3 is TGTGCCAGCAGTCGGGACTACCACAATGAGCAGTTCTTC. It is translated as CASSRDYHNEQFF. Together with reference TRBV2 and TRBJ2-1, the CDR3 gives the full variable domain: EPEVTQTPSHQVTQMGQEVILRCVPISNHLYFYWYRQILGQKVEFLVSFYNNEISEKSEIFDDQFSVERPDGSNFTLKIRSTKLEDSAMYFCASSRDYHNEQFFGPGTRLTVL.

The rearrangement links TRBV2 to TRBJ2-5; D is possibly TRBD2 (5 bases). This CDR3 region has 13 residues. Trimming took 4 bases from V and 5 from J, leaving 11 bases between them. Germline CDR1 SNHLY, CDR2 FYNNEI. DNA of the CDR3: TGTGCCAGCAGTGGCGAGGGTAGGGAGACCCAGTACTTC. Encoded protein: CASSGEGRETQYF.

This clonotype was picked up many times. The gene calls are TRBV10-3 and TRBJ2-3; weak D call: TRBD2 (6 bases). Germline CDR1 ENHRY, CDR2 SYGVKD. The CDR3 sequence is 15 residues long. V shed 10 bases and J shed 3 bases, with 20 bases lying between them. CDR3 in amino acids: CATQLWGGETDTQYF. CDR3 sequence (DNA): TGTGCCACCCAATTATGGGGCGGGGAGACAGATACGCAGTATTTT.

This clonotype was seen only a few times. V is TRBV12-3 or TRBV12-4 and J is TRBJ1-1, with TRBD1 as a possible D gene (5 bases). The CDR3 sequence is 14 residues long. V dropped 6 bases and J dropped 1 base, with 12 bases sitting between them. The CDR3 sequence: CASSSDSGNTEAFF. CDR3 DNA: TGTGCCAGCAGCTCCGACAGTGGGAACACTGAAGCTTTCTTT.

This clonotype appeared a few times. The chain has TRBV4-3 and TRBJ1-1; D perhaps matches TRBD1 (6 bases). The CDR3 is 16 residues long. Germline CDR1 and CDR2: LGHNA and YSLEER. Trimming removed 4 bases from V and 0 bases from J, with 15 bases in between. CDR3 coding DNA: TGCGCCAGCAGCCCTTACCGGACAGACATGAACACTGAAGCTTTCTTT. This gives the protein CASSPYRTDMNTEAFF.

The chain employs TRBV29-1 and TRBJ2-5, with D possibly being TRBD1 or TRBD2 (5 bases each). There are 13 residues in the CDR3. V shed 6 bases and J shed 1 base, with 12 bases lying between them. CDR1 is SQVTM, CDR2 ANQGSEA, per germline. The CDR3 sequence: CSVERDVQETQYF. CDR3 in DNA: TGCAGCGTCGAGAGGGACGTCCAAGAGACCCAGTACTTC.

This clonotype was detected many times. The CDR3 region is CASSLEGQPRDTGELFF. In DNA form, the CDR3 reads TGTGCCAGCAGCTTAGAAGGTCAGCCTAGAGACACCGGGGAGCTGTTTTTT. The chain carries TRBV7-6 and TRBJ2-2; D is unresolved. V lost 1 base and J 3 bases, leaving 15 bases between the germline ends. This CDR3 is built from 17 residues. Per germline, CDR1 SGHVS and CDR2 FNYEAQ.

The sample holds a few counts of this clonotype. The chain is built from TRBV2 and TRBJ2-7; 7 bases map to TRBD1. V lost 6 bases, J lost 5 bases, and 7 bases stayed unmatched. The CDR3 runs to 13 residues. Germline CDR1 is SNHLY and CDR2 is FYNNEI. The CDR3 sequence is CASSWSGTDEQYF. The CDR3 DNA follows: TGTGCCAGCAGCTGGTCCGGGACAGACGAGCAGTACTTC. Full variable domain (outside the CDR3, taken from reference TRBV2 and TRBJ2-7): EPEVTQTPSHQVTQMGQEVILRCVPISNHLYFYWYRQILGQKVEFLVSFYNNEISEKSEIFDDQFSVERPDGSNFTLKIRSTKLEDSAMYFCASSWSGTDEQYFGPGTRLTVT.

The chain combines TRBV30 with TRBJ2-1; the D gene could be TRBD1 or TRBD2 (6 bases each). Per the germline V gene, CDR1 is GTSNPN and CDR2 is SVGIG (reference sequence). CDR3 length: 15 amino acids. V lost 0 bases, J lost 4 bases, and 13 bases lay in between. CDR3 amino acids: CAWSVQGGPYNEQFF. The CDR3 nucleotides are TGTGCCTGGAGTGTACAAGGGGGGCCTTACAATGAGCAGTTCTTC.

This chain uses TRBV6-5 with TRBJ1-2; no definite D call. V dropped 6 bases and J dropped 5 bases, with 16 bases sitting between them. Germline V gene lookup returns CDR1 MNHEY and CDR2 SVGAGI. The CDR3 runs 14 residues. The CDR3 sequence: CASRNSRTWYGYTF. The CDR3 nucleotides are TGTGCCAGCAGGAACTCCAGGACGTGGTATGGCTACACCTTC.

The J gene is TRBJ1-4, the V gene TRBV10-3; 7 positions agree with TRBD1. V trimming: 8 bases; J trimming: 11 bases; junction bases outside the gene matches: 5. Germline assignment: CDR1 ENHRY and CDR2 SYGVKD. This CDR3 is 11 amino acids long. CDR3 DNA: TGTGCCATCCGACAGGGCGGGAAACTGTTTTTT. This gives the protein CAIRQGGKLFF.

The table lists this clonotype with a few counts. The chain employs TRBV25-1 and TRBJ2-2; D perhaps matches TRBD2 (6 bases). The CDR3 loop spans 17 amino acids. The germline V gene has CDR1 MGHDK and CDR2 SYGVNS. Trimming left V 4 bases short and J 3 bases short, with 18 bases between. CDR3 in amino acids: CASSGSSYGTHTGELFF. CDR3 coding DNA: TGTGCCAGCAGTGGGAGTAGCTACGGGACTCACACCGGGGAGCTGTTTTTT.

This clonotype was found a few times. The chain links TRBV4-2 to TRBJ2-1, with 7 bases identical to TRBD1. Trimming removed 4 bases from V and 13 bases from J; junction bases left unmatched: 10. The CDR3 length is 13 residues. CDR1 and CDR2 (germline): LGHNA, YNFKEQ. CDR3 amino acids: CASSPDRVGTQFF. The DNA for the CDR3 is TGTGCCAGCAGCCCCGACAGGGTTGGAACACAGTTCTTC.

This clonotype has just a few counts. The rearrangement links TRBV7-6 to TRBJ1-6; D not resolved. Germline-derived CDR1 and CDR2 are SGHVS and FNYEAQ. V lost 2 bases, J lost 7 bases, and 3 bases lay in between. There are 12 residues in the CDR3. The CDR3 coding sequence is TGTGCCAGCAGCTTACAGAATTCACCCCTCCACTTT. Its translation is CASSLQNSPLHF.

The CDR3 nucleotides read TGTGCCAGCAGTGTGGGACAGGCTAGGAACACTGAAGCTTTCTTT. Translating it yields CASSVGQARNTEAFF. V and J are TRBV2 and TRBJ1-1; 8 positions match TRBD1. Looked up from germline, CDR1 is SNHLY and CDR2 is FYNNEI. The CDR3 is 15 residues long. Trimming cost V 4 bases and J 1 base; bases outside gene matches: 5.

There are many counts of this clonotype. The chain carries TRBV7-2 and TRBJ1-2; 9 bases map to TRBD1. There are 13 residues in the CDR3. Germline CDR1 reads SGHTA; CDR2 reads FQGNSA. V lost 5 bases to trimming and J lost 8 bases; unmatched junction nucleotides: 6. The CDR3 DNA reads as TGTGCCAGCAGCCGGGGACAGGGTCAGGGCTACACCTTC. Translation: CASSRGQGQGYTF.

The rearrangement links TRBV6-2 or TRBV6-3 to TRBJ1-1; D uncertain. This CDR3 region has 14 residues. Germline lookup yields CDR1 MNHEY and CDR2 SVGEGT. The V end was cut by 6 bases, the J end by 6 bases, with 17 bases between. CDR3 sequence: CASSKSGRGPEAFF. The DNA of the CDR3 is TGTGCCAGCAGCAAATCCGGGCGAGGACCTGAAGCTTTCTTT.

This clonotype has only a few counts. The chain employs TRBV5-1 and TRBJ2-5, with D perhaps TRBD1 (7 bases). The CDR3 covers 16 residues. The V end lost 4 bases, the J end lost 2 bases, and 18 bases lay between the germline ends. Germline V gene data show CDR1 as SGHRS and CDR2 as YFSETQ. The CDR3 spells CASSGGTAPLQETQYF. The CDR3 DNA reads TGCGCCAGCAGCGGGGGGACAGCGCCCCTACAAGAGACCCAGTACTTC.